The source of this TCR beta chain is a study of T cell responses to AZD1222 COVID-19 vaccine. Across the study: Investigators merged groups given second doses at roughly 4 or roughly 12 weeks.

Using immunoSEQ multiplex PCR, the repertoire was profiled, and TCRdb retains in-frame clones only, with some absent. This sample yields roughly 250,000 clones, of which more than 85% are seen a single time; roughly 0.51% belongs to the top ten. Overall study results and limits: Regions left unmutated in variants are reportedly the target of nearly half of spike-specific TCRs. After the peak T cell response, and only then, were repertoires sampled. White British people made up most donors, females outnumbered males, and clonal diversity was possibly underestimated.

Per the germline V gene, CDR1 is SGHTA and CDR2 is FQGTGA. The V gene end was trimmed by 0 bases and the J gene end by 3 bases; junction bases not matched to a gene: 10. The CDR3 consists of 19 residues. This clone was recorded once. Its antigen is as yet unknown. This receptor was taken from an adult in good health. The chain has TRBV7-3 and TRBJ2-3, with 12 bases that match TRBD2. The specimen comprised peripheral blood, sampled on day 0 of AZD1222 vaccination. CDR3 region: CASSLTDRGTSGRTDTQYF. DNA of the CDR3: TGTGCCAGCAGCTTAACAGATCGGGGGACTAGCGGGCGGACAGATACGCAGTATTTT. The variable domain in full, completed from reference TRBV7-3 and TRBJ2-3, reads GAGVSQTPSNKVTEKGKYVELRCDPISGHTALYWYRQSLGQGPEFLIYFQGTGAADDSGLPNDRFFAVRPEGSVSTLKIQRTERGDSAVYLCASSLTDRGTSGRTDTQYFGPGTRLTVL.